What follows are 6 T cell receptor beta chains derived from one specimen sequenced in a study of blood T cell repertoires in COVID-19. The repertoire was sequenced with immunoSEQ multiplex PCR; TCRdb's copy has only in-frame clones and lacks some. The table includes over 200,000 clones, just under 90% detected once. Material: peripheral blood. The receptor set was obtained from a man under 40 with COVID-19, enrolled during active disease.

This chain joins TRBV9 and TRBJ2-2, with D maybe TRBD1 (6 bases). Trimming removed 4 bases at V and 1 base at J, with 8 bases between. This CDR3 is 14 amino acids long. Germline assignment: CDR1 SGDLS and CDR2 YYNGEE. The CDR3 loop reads CASSPTGNTGELFF. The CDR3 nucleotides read TGTGCCAGCAGCCCGACAGGGAACACCGGGGAGCTGTTTTTT.

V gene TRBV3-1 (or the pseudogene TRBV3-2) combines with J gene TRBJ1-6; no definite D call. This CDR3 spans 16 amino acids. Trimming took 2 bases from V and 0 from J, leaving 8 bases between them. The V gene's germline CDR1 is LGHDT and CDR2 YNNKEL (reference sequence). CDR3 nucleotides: TGTGCCAGCAGCCAAAGGCGGAGCTCCTATAATTCACCCCTCCACTTT. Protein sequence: CASSQRRSSYNSPLHF.

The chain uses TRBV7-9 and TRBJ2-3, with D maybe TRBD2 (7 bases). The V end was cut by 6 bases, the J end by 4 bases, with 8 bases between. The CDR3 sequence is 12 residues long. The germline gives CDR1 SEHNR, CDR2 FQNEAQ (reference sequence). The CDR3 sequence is CASRGGADTQYF. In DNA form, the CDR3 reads TGTGCCAGCAGAGGGGGGGCAGATACGCAGTATTTT.

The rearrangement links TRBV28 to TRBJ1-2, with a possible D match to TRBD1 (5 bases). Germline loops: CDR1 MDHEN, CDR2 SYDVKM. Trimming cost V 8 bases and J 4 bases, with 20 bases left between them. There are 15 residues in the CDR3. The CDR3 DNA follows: TGTGCCAGCGGCACCGGGGGGTTTGGCCTCTATGGCTACACCTTC. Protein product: CASGTGGFGLYGYTF.

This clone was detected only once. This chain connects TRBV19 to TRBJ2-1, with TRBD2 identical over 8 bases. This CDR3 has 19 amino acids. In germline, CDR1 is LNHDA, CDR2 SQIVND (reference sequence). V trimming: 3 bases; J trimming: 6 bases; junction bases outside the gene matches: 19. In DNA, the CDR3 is TGTGCCAGTAGTATTACGGGTCCGATTAGGACTAGCAGTCTCAATGAGCAGTTCTTC. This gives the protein CASSITGPIRTSSLNEQFF.

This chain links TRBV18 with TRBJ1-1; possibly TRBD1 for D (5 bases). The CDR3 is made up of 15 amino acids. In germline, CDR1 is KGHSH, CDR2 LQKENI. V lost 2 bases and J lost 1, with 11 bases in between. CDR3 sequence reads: CASSPFGGENTEAFF. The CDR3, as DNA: TGTGCCAGCTCACCATTCGGGGGGGAGAACACTGAAGCTTTCTTT.